Listed below are T cell receptor beta chains from one sample, sequenced in a study of T cell responses to AZD1222 COVID-19 vaccine. Some clones are missing from TCRdb's copy, which holds only in-frame ones; the method was immunoSEQ multiplex PCR. This table holds more than 85,000 clones, about nine tenths found once. The sample was peripheral blood, taken on day 0 of AZD1222 vaccination. Source of these receptors: an adult in good health. Both conserved end residues are part of each CDR3. D genes are given only for firm matches.

TRBV5-6,TRBJ1-1,.,TGTGCCAGCAGCGGCAATGGGGGAAACACTGAAGCTTTCTTT,CASSGNGGNTEAFF
TRBV2,TRBJ1-1,TRBD1,TGTGCCAGCACCGCGACAGGGTACACTGAAGCTTTCTTT,CASTATGYTEAFF
TRBV27,TRBJ1-5,.,TGTGCCAGCAGTAAAAATTGGGAGGATCAGCCCCAGCATTTT,CASSKNWEDQPQHF
TRBV7-9,TRBJ1-5,.,TGTGCCAGCTCCTCATCGGCTAGCAATCAGCCCCAGCATTTT,CASSSSASNQPQHF
TRBV5-4,TRBJ2-7,.,TGTGCCAGCAGCTTGGCCCATCAACAGGGTGCCTCCGAGCAGTACTTC,CASSLAHQQGASEQYF
TRBV2,TRBJ2-3,.,TGTGCCAGCCAGAGCCGGGGTTTGGGTGTCTCAGATACGCAGTATTTT,CASQSRGLGVSDTQYF
TRBV7-8,TRBJ1-1,.,TGTGCCAGCAGCTTAGAGGTTCGGGGGAAAGCTTTCTTT,CASSLEVRGKAFF
TRBV28,TRBJ2-7,.,TGTGCCAGCAGTTTTCCCCTTTACGAGCAGTACTTC,CASSFPLYEQYF
TRBV19,TRBJ2-5,TRBD1,TGTGCCAGTAGACAGACAGGGGTAGGGACCCAGTACTTC,CASRQTGVGTQYF
TRBV4-1,TRBJ1-5,.,TGCGCCAGCAGCCAAGTGCCATCTCAGCCCCAGCATTTT,CASSQVPSQPQHF
TRBV7-2,TRBJ1-4,.,TGTGCCAGCAGCTTAGGGTGGGGTGAAAAACTGTTTTTT,CASSLGWGEKLFF
TRBV5-1,TRBJ1-2,TRBD1,TGCGCCAGCAGCTTCCTTCCGGGACAGGTGAACCTCGGCTACACCTTC,CASSFLPGQVNLGYTF